One and the same sample provided the 3 T cell receptor beta chains below, sequenced in a study of T cells in Graves' hyperthyroidism and ophthalmopathy. RNA transcripts were the template for amplifying TCR beta CDR3 regions. The HTBI set primed first-round TCR CDR3 RT-PCR. In TCRdb, the multiplex PCR reads were re-called with MiXCR into one record per CDR3 protein. Seen here are around 300,000 distinct CDR3 sequences, about 15% observed once, and the top ten hold around 25%. Input material: blood. The source is a woman in her 30s with Graves' hyperthyroidism.

The rearrangement joins TRBV7-2 to TRBJ2-5; D ambiguous. This CDR3 spans 12 amino acids. Trimming pared 7 bases from V and 5 bases from J, leaving 11 bases between. Germline-derived CDR1 and CDR2 are SGHTA and FQGNSA. This CDR3 reads CASTLSRETQYF. In nucleotides, the CDR3 is TGTGCCAGCACCCTGAGCCGGGAGACCCAGTACTTC. Complete variable domain (other parts from reference TRBV7-2 and TRBJ2-5): GAGVSQSPSNKVTEKGKDVELRCDPISGHTALYWYRQSLGQGLEFLIYFQGNSAPDKSGLPSDRFSAERTGGSVSTLTIQRTQQEDSAVYLCASTLSRETQYFGPGTRLLVL.

This clonotype was detected ten times or more. This chain links TRBV27 with TRBJ2-2; 8 bases are shared with TRBD2. This CDR3 is 21 amino acids long. Germline-derived CDR1 and CDR2 are MNHEY and SMNVEV (reference sequence). The ends lost 5 bases at V and 6 bases at J; junction bases unmatched: 26. The DNA of the CDR3 is TGTGCCAGCAGTCTCCTGGGGAGTCCCCTTATAGCGGGAAAATATCCCGGGGAGCTGTTTTTT. It specifies CASSLLGSPLIAGKYPGELFF.

The sample holds a few counts of this clonotype. The V call is TRBV28, the J call TRBJ2-5; perhaps TRBD2 as D (6 bases). CDR1 and CDR2 (germline): MDHEN, SYDVKM. The V and J ends lost 6 bases and 0 bases respectively, with 14 bases between them. The CDR3 extends over 15 amino acids. The CDR3: CASRRRRLDQETQYF. The DNA of the CDR3 is TGTGCCAGCAGGAGGCGGCGACTAGACCAAGAGACCCAGTACTTC.